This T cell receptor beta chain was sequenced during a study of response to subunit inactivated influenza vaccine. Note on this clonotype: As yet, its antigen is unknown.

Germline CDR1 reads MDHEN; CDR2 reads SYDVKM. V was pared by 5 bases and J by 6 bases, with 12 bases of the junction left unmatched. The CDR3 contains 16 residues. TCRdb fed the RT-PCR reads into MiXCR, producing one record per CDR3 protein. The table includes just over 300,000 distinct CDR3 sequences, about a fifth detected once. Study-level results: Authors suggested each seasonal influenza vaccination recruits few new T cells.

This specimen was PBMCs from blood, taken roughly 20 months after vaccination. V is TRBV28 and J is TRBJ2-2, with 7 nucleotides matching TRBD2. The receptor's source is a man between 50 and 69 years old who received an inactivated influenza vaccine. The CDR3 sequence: CASSKRDYLRAGELFF. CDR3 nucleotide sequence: TGTGCCAGCAGTAAGAGGGACTACCTGAGGGCCGGGGAGCTGTTTTTT.